The 25 T cell receptor beta chains listed next were all sequenced from one sample in a study of pediatric ulcerative colitis. Repertoires were generated with immunoSEQ multiplex PCR, while TCRdb's copy carries only in-frame clones and drops some. Of tens of thousands of clones in the sample, 87% were seen once. The sequencing sample was made of blood. The receptors come from a boy between 10 and 17 years old who was a control in a study of pediatric ulcerative colitis.

The rearrangement uses TRBV27 and TRBJ1-5; D uncertain. Germline values: CDR1 MNHEY, CDR2 SMNVEV (reference sequence). The CDR3 runs to 13 residues. Trimming took off 5 bases at V and 5 bases at J, with 10 bases between the two ends. CDR3 loop: CASSLSPYQPQHF. The DNA for the CDR3 is TGTGCCAGCAGTCTTTCCCCCTATCAGCCCCAGCATTTT.

This chain uses TRBV6-1 with TRBJ2-7; D gene uncertain. CDR3 size: 11 residues. Germline V lookup: CDR1 MNHNS, CDR2 SASEGT. V was trimmed by 1 base and J by 12 bases, leaving 10 bases between them. In DNA, the CDR3 is TGTGCCAGCAGTGAAGGGTTAGTGTCGTACTTC. Protein: CASSEGLVSYF.

This chain links TRBV7-7 with TRBJ1-1, with unresolved D. This CDR3 comprises 15 residues. The V end lost 5 bases, the J end lost 1 base, and 14 bases lay between the germline ends. From germline, CDR1 is SSHAT and CDR2 FNYEAQ (reference sequence). The DNA for the CDR3 is TGTGCCAGCAGCAATGTGCAGAAGAAGAACACTGAAGCTTTCTTT. As protein: CASSNVQKKNTEAFF.

The chain has TRBV21-1 and TRBJ1-1. TRBV21-1 is noted as a pseudogene. The CDR3 runs 13 residues. The CDR3: CASSRDPDREAFF. The CDR3 DNA reads TGTGCCAGCAGCAGAGACCCCGACCGGGAAGCTTTCTTT.

V usage is TRBV7-2 and J usage is TRBJ1-4, with D maybe TRBD1 (5 bases). V dropped 5 bases and J dropped 10 bases, with 20 bases sitting between them. CDR3 length: 15 residues. Germline loops: CDR1 SGHTA, CDR2 FQGNSA. The CDR3 spells CASSLKGAGEGKLFF. The CDR3 region has the DNA TGTGCCAGCAGCCTCAAAGGGGCGGGGGAGGGAAAACTGTTTTTT.

The chain has TRBV6-1 and TRBJ2-3, with TRBD1 identical over 10 bases. This CDR3 spans 15 amino acids. Germline trimming cut 4 bases from V and 4 bases from J; bases unmatched to any gene: 5. Germline V gene data show CDR1 as MNHNS and CDR2 as SASEGT. CDR3 DNA sequence: TGTGCCAGCAGTGGCGGGACAGGGGAGGCAGATACGCAGTATTTT. This gives the protein CASSGGTGEADTQYF.

J is TRBJ2-2 and V is TRBV5-8, with TRBD2 identical over 7 bases. Germline V gives CDR1 SGHTS, CDR2 YDEGEE. V trimming: 0 bases; J trimming: 4 bases; junction bases outside the gene matches: 3. The CDR3 loop spans 15 amino acids. The CDR3: CASSLVAGVTGELFF. As DNA, the CDR3 is TGTGCCAGCAGCTTGGTTGCGGGAGTCACCGGGGAGCTGTTTTTT.

CDR3 sequence reads: CASSGAGWADTQYF. In nucleotides, the CDR3 is TGTGCCAGCAGTGGGGCAGGGTGGGCAGATACGCAGTATTTT. The chain employs TRBV2 and TRBJ2-3; D possibly corresponds to TRBD1 (5 bases). This CDR3 region has 14 residues. V lost 4 bases, J lost 4 bases, and 12 bases lay in between. Germline CDR1 SNHLY, CDR2 FYNNEI.

This chain connects TRBV4-2 to TRBJ2-3; D perhaps matches TRBD1 (5 bases). This CDR3 contains 16 residues. Germline lookup yields CDR1 LGHNA and CDR2 YNFKEQ. Deletions cut 0 bases from V and 2 bases from J, with 12 bases between. The CDR3 nucleotides read TGTGCCAGCAGCCAAGAACGCAGGGTCCCCACAGATACGCAGTATTTT. Its translation: CASSQERRVPTDTQYF.

The chain recombines TRBV9 with TRBJ1-1; no clear D gene. V lost 0 bases to trimming and J lost 5 bases, with 14 bases between them. This CDR3 has 15 amino acids. Germline loops: CDR1 SGDLS, CDR2 YYNGEE. The CDR3 here is CASSVGSPPVTEAFF. The CDR3 DNA is TGTGCCAGCAGCGTAGGCTCCCCCCCTGTTACTGAAGCTTTCTTT.

The chain couples TRBV7-9 to TRBJ2-3, with 7 positions matching TRBD1. CDR3 length: 13 residues. CDR1 and CDR2 from the germline V gene are SEHNR and FQNEAQ (reference sequence). V was pared by 11 bases and J by 3 bases, with 8 bases of the junction left unmatched. The chain's CDR3 is CAPGDSETDTQYF. CDR3 DNA: TGTGCCCCCGGGGACAGCGAGACAGATACGCAGTATTTT. Variable domain in full (rest from reference TRBV7-9 and TRBJ2-3): DTGVSQNPRHKITKRGQNVTFRCDPISEHNRLYWYRQTLGQGPEFLTYFQNEAQLEKSRLLSDRFSAERPKGSFSTLEIQRTEQGDSAMYLCAPGDSETDTQYFGPGTRLTVL.

The chain has TRBV27 and TRBJ1-5; the match to TRBD1 covers 8 bases. V shed 5 bases and J 2 bases; nucleotides not matched to a gene: 14. This CDR3 contains 18 residues. Germline V gene lookup returns CDR1 MNHEY and CDR2 SMNVEV (reference sequence). The CDR3 DNA reads TGTGCCAGCAGTGCTAACTCCTTCAGGGGGCTTGGCAATCAGCCCCAGCATTTT. It codes for CASSANSFRGLGNQPQHF.

The rearrangement uses TRBV5-4 and TRBJ1-1, with TRBD1 identical over 7 bases. Germline lookup yields CDR1 SGHNT and CDR2 YYREEE (reference sequence). Germline trimming cut 4 bases from V and 0 bases from J; bases unmatched to any gene: 3. The length of the CDR3 is 14 residues. CDR3 in DNA: TGTGCCAGCAGCGCGGGACAGTTGAACACTGAAGCTTTCTTT. This translates into CASSAGQLNTEAFF.

The chain combines TRBV18 with TRBJ1-5, with unresolved D. V was clipped by 5 bases and J by 2 bases, with 16 bases between them. The CDR3 consists of 16 residues. CDR1 is KGHSH, CDR2 LQKENI, per germline. DNA for the CDR3: TGTGCCAGCTCAAGAAACCGGGCCGAAGGCAATCAGCCCCAGCATTTT. Residues: CASSRNRAEGNQPQHF.

The chain is built from TRBV19 and TRBJ1-2; 7 bases are a match to TRBD1. Trimming took 5 bases from V and 3 from J; bases not matched to a gene: 6. CDR1 is LNHDA and CDR2 is SQIVND in the germline V gene (reference sequence). The CDR3 runs 14 residues. The CDR3 bases are TGTGCCAGTAGTGCGAGGACAGGTGACTATGGCTACACCTTC. Translation: CASSARTGDYGYTF.

This clone has more than one count but fewer than ten. The rearrangement joins TRBV25-1 to TRBJ1-2; TRBD1 is a possible D gene (5 bases). Looked up from germline, CDR1 is MGHDK and CDR2 is SYGVNS. The length of the CDR3 is 13 residues. The V end was cut by 3 bases, the J end by 7 bases, with 12 bases between. CDR3 in amino acids: CASSDPGSGGYTF. The CDR3 DNA reads TGTGCCAGCAGTGACCCAGGGTCCGGTGGCTACACCTTC.

This clone was counted only a few times. This sequence joins TRBV19 and TRBJ2-7; a possible D gene is TRBD2 (6 bases). The CDR3 covers 14 residues. V dropped 3 bases and J dropped 3 bases, with 12 bases sitting between them. Germline CDR1 LNHDA, CDR2 SQIVND (reference sequence). In DNA form, the CDR3 reads TGTGCCAGTAGTATCGGGGGAAAATACTACGAGCAGTACTTC. The encoded protein is CASSIGGKYYEQYF.

The rearrangement links TRBV5-1 to TRBJ2-1, with TRBD2 identical over 7 bases. Germline CDR1 SGHRS, CDR2 YFSETQ. Trimming removed 0 bases from V and 9 bases from J; junction bases left unmatched: 9. The CDR3 extends over 15 amino acids. CDR3 residues: CASSLAGGSEIEQFF. CDR3 nucleotide sequence: TGCGCCAGCAGCTTGGCGGGCGGGAGTGAAATTGAGCAGTTCTTC.

The CDR3 DNA follows: TGTGCCAGCAGCCAAGACGTTACGGCCCAGACTAACTATGGCTACACCTTC. Translation: CASSQDVTAQTNYGYTF. V and J are TRBV14 and TRBJ1-2; D gene ambiguous. CDR3 size: 17 residues. V was trimmed by 0 bases and J by 0 bases, leaving 14 bases between them. Germline CDR1 reads SGHDN; CDR2 reads FVKESK.

The rearrangement joins TRBV18 to TRBJ2-3; 14 nucleotides match TRBD2. V shed 6 bases and J 2 bases; nucleotides not matched to a gene: 4. Germline lookup yields CDR1 KGHSH and CDR2 LQKENI. The CDR3 runs to 16 residues. The CDR3, as DNA: TGTGCCAGCTCCGGACTAGCGGGGGGACCCACAGATACGCAGTATTTT. Its protein product is CASSGLAGGPTDTQYF.

V is TRBV27 and J is TRBJ2-1, with 8 bases identical to TRBD2. V lost 3 bases, J lost 2 bases, and 0 bases stayed unmatched. This CDR3 spans 14 amino acids. Germline V CDR1 and CDR2: MNHEY, SMNVEV (reference sequence). The CDR3 is CASSFGRAYNEQFF. CDR3 DNA: TGTGCCAGCAGTTTCGGGAGGGCCTACAATGAGCAGTTCTTC.

The V gene is TRBV6-1, the J gene TRBJ1-5; D perhaps matches TRBD1 (5 bases). The CDR3 is 16 amino acids. Germline lookup yields CDR1 MNHNS and CDR2 SASEGT. Trimming pared 4 bases from V and 1 base from J, leaving 14 bases between. CDR3 sequence (DNA): TGTGCCAGCAGTGGGGTCAGGGCTATCAGCAATCAGCCCCAGCATTTT. Amino acids: CASSGVRAISNQPQHF.

The CDR3 loop reads CASSNPYPEDGNSPLHF. The CDR3 coding sequence is TGTGCCAGCAGCAACCCTTACCCCGAAGATGGTAATTCACCCCTCCACTTT. The chain uses TRBV28 and TRBJ1-6; D is undetermined. CDR1 is MDHEN and CDR2 is SYDVKM in the germline V gene. Trimming stripped 6 bases from V and 6 bases from J, with 21 bases between. This CDR3 spans 17 amino acids.

DNA for the CDR3: TGTGCCAGCAGCCTGGATAAGGTGAGCTCCTACAATGAGCAGTTCTTC. Amino acid sequence: CASSLDKVSSYNEQFF. The genes are TRBV5-4 and TRBJ2-1; unclear D gene. The CDR3 runs to 16 residues. The V gene lost 4 bases and the J gene lost 0 bases, with 14 bases spanning the gap. Per the germline V gene, CDR1 is SGHNT and CDR2 is YYREEE (reference sequence). The full variable domain, its missing parts supplied by reference TRBV5-4 and TRBJ2-1, is ETGVTQSPTHLIKTRGQQVTLRCSSQSGHNTVSWYQQALGQGPQFIFQYYREEENGRGNFPPRFSGLQFPNYSSELNVNALELDDSALYLCASSLDKVSSYNEQFFGPGTRLTVL.

The chain carries TRBV9 and TRBJ2-6, with D unresolved. The CDR3 runs to 13 residues. V dropped 4 bases and J dropped 1 base, with 3 bases sitting between them. Germline CDR1 SGDLS, CDR2 YYNGEE. CDR3 in DNA: TGTGCCAGCAGCCAGTCTGGGGCCAACGTCCTGACTTTC. The encoded protein is CASSQSGANVLTF.